This TCR beta chain was identified during a study of shared clonotypes between healthy human individuals. Whole-study context: CD4 naive and CD4 memory each took three plates per donor, while CD8 naive took two and CD8 memory one. Study results and caveats: Generally, naive subsets (rather than memory subsets) showed larger estimated richness.

Sequenced by immunoSEQ multiplex PCR; TCRdb stores in-frame clones only, minus some. The sample holds roughly 2.5 million clones, over 85% seen once. CD4+ cells were split into CD45RA+ naive and CD45RA-negative memory subsets. A note on this clone: Its antigen is unidentified.

Per germline, CDR1 SGHAT and CDR2 FQNNGV. V was clipped by 5 bases and J by 0 bases, with 23 bases between them. The CDR3 has 18 residues. The TCR sequence derives from a young man in good health. The material sequenced was naive CD4+ T cells sorted from blood. Indicated subset: CD45RA+ positively selected. The rearrangement uses TRBV11-2 and TRBJ2-7; D perhaps matches TRBD2 (6 bases). Here the CDR3 DNA reads TGTGCCAGCAGCCCCGATACATTTTTCGGGAGAGGCTCCTACGAGCAGTACTTC. Its translation: CASSPDTFFGRGSYEQYF.